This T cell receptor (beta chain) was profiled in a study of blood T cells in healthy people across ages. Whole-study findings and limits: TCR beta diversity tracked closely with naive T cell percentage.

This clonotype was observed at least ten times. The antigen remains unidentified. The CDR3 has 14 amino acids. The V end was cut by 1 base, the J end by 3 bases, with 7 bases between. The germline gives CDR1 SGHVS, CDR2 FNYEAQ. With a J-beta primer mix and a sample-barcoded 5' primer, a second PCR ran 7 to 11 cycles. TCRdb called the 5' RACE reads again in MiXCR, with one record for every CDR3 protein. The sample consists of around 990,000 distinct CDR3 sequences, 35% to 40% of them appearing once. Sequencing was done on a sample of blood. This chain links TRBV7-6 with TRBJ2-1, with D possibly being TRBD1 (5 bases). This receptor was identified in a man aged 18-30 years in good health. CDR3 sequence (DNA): TGTGCCAGCAGCTTAGGGGGCATCTACAATGAGCAGTTCTTC. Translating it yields CASSLGGIYNEQFF.